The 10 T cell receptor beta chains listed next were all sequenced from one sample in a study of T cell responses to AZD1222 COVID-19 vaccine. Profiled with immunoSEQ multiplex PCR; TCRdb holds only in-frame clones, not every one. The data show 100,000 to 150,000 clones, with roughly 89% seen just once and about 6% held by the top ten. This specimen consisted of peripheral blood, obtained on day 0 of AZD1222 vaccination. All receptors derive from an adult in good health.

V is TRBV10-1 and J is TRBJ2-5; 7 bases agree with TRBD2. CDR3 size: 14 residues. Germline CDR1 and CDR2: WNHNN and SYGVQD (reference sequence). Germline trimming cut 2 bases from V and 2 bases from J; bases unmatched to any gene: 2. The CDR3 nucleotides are TGCGCCAGCAGTGAGAGTAGCGGGCAAGAGACCCAGTACTTC. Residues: CASSESSGQETQYF.

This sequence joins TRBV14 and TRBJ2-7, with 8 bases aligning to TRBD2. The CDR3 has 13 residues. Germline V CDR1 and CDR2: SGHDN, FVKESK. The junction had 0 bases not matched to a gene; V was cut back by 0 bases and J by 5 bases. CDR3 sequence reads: CASSQEAGDEQYF. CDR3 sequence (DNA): TGTGCCAGCAGCCAAGAAGCGGGGGACGAGCAGTACTTC.

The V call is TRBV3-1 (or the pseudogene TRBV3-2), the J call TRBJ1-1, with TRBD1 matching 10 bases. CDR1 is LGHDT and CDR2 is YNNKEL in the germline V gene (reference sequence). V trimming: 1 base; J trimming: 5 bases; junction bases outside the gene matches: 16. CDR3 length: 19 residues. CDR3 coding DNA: TGTGCCAGCAGCCAAGGTAAAGCTAGGGACAGGGGTTTGGTGACTGAAGCTTTCTTT. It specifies CASSQGKARDRGLVTEAFF.

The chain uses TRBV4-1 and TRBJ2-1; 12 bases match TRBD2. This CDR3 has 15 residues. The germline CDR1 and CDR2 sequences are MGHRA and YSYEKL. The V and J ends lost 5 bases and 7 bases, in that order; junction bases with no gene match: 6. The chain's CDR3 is CASSGWLAGGNEQFF. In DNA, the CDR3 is TGCGCCAGCAGCGGTTGGCTAGCGGGGGGGAATGAGCAGTTCTTC.

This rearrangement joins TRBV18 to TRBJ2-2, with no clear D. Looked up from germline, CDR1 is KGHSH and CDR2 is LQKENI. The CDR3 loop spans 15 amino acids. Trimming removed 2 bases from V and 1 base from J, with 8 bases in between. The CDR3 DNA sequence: TGTGCCAGCTCACCAAGGGAAGGGAACACCGGGGAGCTGTTTTTT. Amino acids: CASSPREGNTGELFF.

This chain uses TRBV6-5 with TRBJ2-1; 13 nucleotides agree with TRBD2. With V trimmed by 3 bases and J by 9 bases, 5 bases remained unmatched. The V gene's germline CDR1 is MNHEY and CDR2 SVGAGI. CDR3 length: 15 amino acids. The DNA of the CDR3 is TGTGCCAGCAGTTATACGGGACTAGCGGGGTCTGAGCAGTTCTTC. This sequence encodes CASSYTGLAGSEQFF.

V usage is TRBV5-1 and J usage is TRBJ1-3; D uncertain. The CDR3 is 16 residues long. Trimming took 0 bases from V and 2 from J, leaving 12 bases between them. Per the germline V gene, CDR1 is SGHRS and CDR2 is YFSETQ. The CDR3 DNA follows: TGCGCCAGCAGCTTGGGCCCCCGGGGAGCTGGAAACACCATATATTTT. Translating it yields CASSLGPRGAGNTIYF.

The CDR3 spells CATSGGLNEQFF. CDR3 in DNA: TGTGCCACGAGCGGGGGCCTCAATGAGCAGTTCTTC. This rearrangement joins TRBV7-9 to TRBJ2-1; 8 nucleotides agree with TRBD2. The V gene end was trimmed by 10 bases and the J gene end by 6 bases; junction bases not matched to a gene: 5. Germline CDR1 reads SEHNR; CDR2 reads FQNEAQ (reference sequence). This CDR3 is built from 12 residues.

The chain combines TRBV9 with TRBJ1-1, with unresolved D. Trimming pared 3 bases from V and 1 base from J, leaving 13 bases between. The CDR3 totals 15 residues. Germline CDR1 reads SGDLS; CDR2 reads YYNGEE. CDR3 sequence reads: CASSATERPNTEAFF. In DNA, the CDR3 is TGTGCCAGCAGCGCAACCGAACGACCGAACACTGAAGCTTTCTTT.

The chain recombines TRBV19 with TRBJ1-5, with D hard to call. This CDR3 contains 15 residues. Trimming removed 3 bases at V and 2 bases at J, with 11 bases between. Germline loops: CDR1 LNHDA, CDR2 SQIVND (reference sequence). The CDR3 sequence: CASSIGSPGNQPQHF. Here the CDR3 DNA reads TGTGCCAGTAGTATTGGTAGTCCCGGCAATCAGCCCCAGCATTTT. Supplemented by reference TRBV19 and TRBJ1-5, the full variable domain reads DGGITQSPKYLFRKEGQNVTLSCEQNLNHDAMYWYRQDPGQGLRLIYYSQIVNDFQKGDIAEGYSVSREKKESFPLTVTSAQKNPTAFYLCASSIGSPGNQPQHFGDGTRLSIL.